This entry lists 2 T cell receptor beta chains sequenced from one sample in a study of vaccination and CD4 T cells after COVID-19. At the Johns Hopkins FTIC core, DNA taken from cultured CD4+ T cells was sequenced by way of the Oncomine TCR Beta short-read assay. From the PCR reads, TCRdb called clonotypes with MiXCR, one entry per CDR3 protein. The repertoire holds tens of thousands of distinct CDR3 sequences, with approximately 38% as singletons. Their antigens remain unidentified. The time point denotes: late sampling 161 to 241 days after vaccination in a few convalescent patients. The treatment denotes: 10-day PBMC culture with coronavirus spike peptide pools or control peptides (ViraFEST assay). The source was CD4+ T cells from blood, cultured in vitro, collected about 7 months after SARS-CoV-2 vaccination. These receptors all come from a human donor who had recovered from COVID-19.

This clonotype was seen more than once but under ten times. The CDR3 DNA is TGCAGTGCTGGGACAGGGGTGGGAAATCAGCCCCAGCATTTT. It translates to CSAGTGVGNQPQHF. The V and J genes are TRBV20-1 and TRBJ1-5; TRBD1 matches 10 bases. V gave up 5 bases and J gave up 4 bases; unmatched junction bases: 5. Looked up from germline, CDR1 is DFQATT and CDR2 is SNEGSKA (reference sequence). There are 14 residues in the CDR3.

The chain combines TRBV2 with TRBJ2-5; D gene uncertain. Between the trimmed V and J ends, which lost 6 bases and 5 bases, there was a span of 10 bases. Germline V gene data show CDR1 as SNHLY and CDR2 as FYNNEI. The CDR3 has 12 residues. This CDR3 reads CASSERAETQYF. CDR3 nucleotides: TGTGCCAGCAGCGAAAGGGCGGAGACCCAGTACTTC.